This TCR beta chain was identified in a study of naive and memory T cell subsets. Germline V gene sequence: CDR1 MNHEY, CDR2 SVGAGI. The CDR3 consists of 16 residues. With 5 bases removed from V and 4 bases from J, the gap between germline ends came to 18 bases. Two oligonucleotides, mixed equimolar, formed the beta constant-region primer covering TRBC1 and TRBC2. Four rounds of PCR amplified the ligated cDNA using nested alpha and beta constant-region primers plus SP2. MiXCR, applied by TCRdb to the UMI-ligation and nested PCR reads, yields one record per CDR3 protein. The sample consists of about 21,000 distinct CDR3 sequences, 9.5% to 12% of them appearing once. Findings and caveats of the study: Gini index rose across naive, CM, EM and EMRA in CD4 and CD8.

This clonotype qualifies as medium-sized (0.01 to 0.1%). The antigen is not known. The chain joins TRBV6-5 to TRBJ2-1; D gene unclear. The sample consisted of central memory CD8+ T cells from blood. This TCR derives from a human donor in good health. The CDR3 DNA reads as TGTGCCAGCAGTATGGGGTCACTCCCTCCTTACAATGAGCAGTTCTTC. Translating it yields CASSMGSLPPYNEQFF.